This T cell receptor (beta chain) was documented in a study of graft-versus-host responses after intestinal transplantation. Concerning this clone: As yet, its antigen is unknown.

Measured with immunoSEQ multiplex PCR; TCRdb has only the in-frame clones, and not every one. Of some 90,000 clones in the sample, around 92% are singletons; the top ten hold roughly 0.4%. Sequenced here: unstimulated CD8+ T cells sorted from spleen or lymph node cells, sampled before transplant. The receptor's source is a human donor who was the organ donor for an intestinal transplant.

This CDR3 reads CASSEVGTDFTWQFF. Here the CDR3 DNA reads TGTGCCAGCAGCGAGGTCGGGACAGACTTTACTTGGCAGTTCTTC. The chain links TRBV9 to TRBJ2-1; TRBD1 agrees at 7 bases. Germline lookup yields CDR1 SGDLS and CDR2 YYNGEE. Losses at the gene ends were 3 bases for V and 12 bases for J; bases not matched to a gene: 15. The CDR3 sequence is 15 residues long.